Listed here is a single T cell receptor beta chain. The antigen this receptor binds is unknown. Per-base qualities were not stored, and no clone one base away is much larger. The immunoSEQ hsTCRbeta Kit was used to sequence TCR beta CDR3 regions from DNA. Per the authors' processing: The ImmunoSEQ Analyzer was used to analyse the TCR sequencing data. T cell clonality was calculated on productive rearrangements as 1 minus Pielou's evenness. The inverse Simpson index, applied to productive templates, was used to measure T cell diversity. T cell density was defined as TCR beta template counts normalized to usable DNA, with usable DNA estimated by amplification and sequencing of housekeeping genes. Two-sided Kruskal-Wallis tests were used to compare TCR metrics across histologic stages. TCRdb obtained this table from immuneACCESS and retained in-frame rearrangements with V and J assigned. These tables miss some clones; where compared with another copy, unresolved V genes account for less than half of the shortfall, and the remainder is unexplained. Clone size and V and J calls were adopted from that table, with D and trimming inferred from the DNA. The sample table shows about 4,900 clones, and roughly four fifths are seen once. Jointly, the top ten make up 6.6% of the sample.

The data are from a study of immune evolution from preneoplasia to lung adenocarcinoma (dated by TCRdb to about 2021). Notes on the research overall: HLA loss of heterozygosity was seen in approximately 6.5%, 16% and 36% of AIS, MIA and ADC lesions, and in no AAH lesions. The study combined immune gene expression, TCR sequencing and multiplex immunofluorescence to profile immune contexture across lung adenocarcinoma precursors and invasive adenocarcinoma. Resected precursor lesions (AAH, AIS, MIA) and invasive adenocarcinomas were compared against paired morphologically normal lung tissue. Sample size was determined by specimen availability and not by a prior power calculation. Whole exome sequencing and methylation data from the same cohort of nodules were integrated with the immune data. The overall cohort was made up of 53 patients with pulmonary nodules who had surgical resection. TCR sequencing data were obtained from about 49 patients. According to the study, 100 to 120 samples went through TCR sequencing. POLYSOLVER was used to infer Class I HLA alleles from exome data, while LOHHLA was used to detect allele-specific HLA loss.

Taken from the germline V gene (reference sequence), the CDR1 and CDR2 loops are MNHNY and SVGAGI. V gives up 8 bases and J gives up 2 bases, and the segment between their germline ends measures 6 bases. The CDR3 runs 11 residues from the cysteine to the phenylalanine. Just the 33-base CDR3 DNA is kept, in frame starting at base 1. What the authors observed across the whole study: The findings rested on association rather than direct causation, and larger cohorts with long-term follow-up and longitudinal biopsies were considered necessary. The highest clonality was observed in normal lung, whereas higher T cell density and diversity but lower clonality appeared to be present in later-stage lesions. Because all patients were from Japan and China, applicability to Western populations was uncertain. Compared with EGFR-mutant or double wild-type lesions, KRAS-mutant nodules had the highest T cell clonality. Normal lung had the highest top T cell clone frequencies, and these frequencies appeared to fall progressively from AAH through AIS, MIA and invasive adenocarcinoma.

Patients underwent resection in Japan or China between about 2013 and 2017. The histologic diagnosis of each case was independently confirmed on H&E slides by two lung cancer pathologists. Macro-dissection after pathologic assessment enriched premalignant or tumor cells for nucleic acid extraction. DNA was isolated from FFPE tissue using the AllPrep DNA/RNA FFPE Kit. The V and J segments used are TRBV6-6 and TRBJ2-5; the D gene assignment is ambiguous. The clonotype was recovered from a person between 45 and 75 years old with lung adenocarcinoma. Material: FFPE minimally invasive lung adenocarcinoma tissue. According to the study, the label for this sample's cell subset or site signals: micro-invasive lung adenocarcinoma (MIA). The base sequence is TGTGCCAGCGAACAGCAAGAGACCCAGTACTTC. It codes for CASEQQETQYF.